This entry concerns a single TCR beta chain. Its antigen remains undetermined. Base quality data are lacking; no much larger clone is found one base away. This sample was taken from a study of blood T cell repertoires in COVID-19 (dated by TCRdb to about 2020). About the full investigation: Collaborator samples came from the United States, Italy and Spain and covered acute and convalescent phases of COVID-19. The samples were drawn from the first 160 participants of the ongoing ImmuneRACE study and from 950 to 1,500 subjects provided by 6 global collaborators. The repertoires were released in a freely available public database meant as a resource for research on the immune response to SARS-CoV-2. Where HLA class I and class II types were available, the types were taken from metadata supplied by the sample provider, not from assay-based typing. The prospective study material was composed of cDNA or gDNA derived from T cells, B-cell-depleted T cells, or PBMCs. Subjects who had been exposed to COVID-19, were actively infected with it, or had recovered from it provided the deeply sampled blood TCRbeta repertoires that made up the dataset. The sample metadata nearly always contained a de-identified subject ID, COVID-19 status, age in years and sex.

TCRbeta CDR3 regions were amplified from genomic DNA by means of the immunoSEQ Assay, a bias-controlled multiplex PCR. In the authors' own workflow: Nucleated cell counts per sample were estimated from amplification of reference gene primers within the assay. To quantify the absolute abundance of each unique TCRbeta CDR3 rearrangement, sequence reads were collapsed and filtered. For each sample, productive Simpson clonality was calculated as the square root of Simpson's diversity index over productive rearrangements. Held by TCRdb, this immuneACCESS table contains in-frame sequences only and omits some clones. Under half of the omission traces to an unresolved V gene where checked; the cause of the rest is unknown. That table supplies the V and J calls and clone size; D and trimming were determined from the DNA. The sample table records 65,000 to 85,000 clones; 79% of these occur just once. The ten largest make up about 5% of the sample.

The paper's findings and limits, for the study overall: Clinical and demographic metadata were provided uncurated, with the amount varying by source and participant.

The collaborating institutions used their own protocols to collect whole blood in K2EDTA tubes. For TCRbeta analysis, collaborators shipped samples in one of three forms: frozen whole blood, isolated PBMCs, or DNA extracted from either of those sample types. From cysteine to phenylalanine, the CDR3 is 17 amino acids long. CDR3 DNA only is kept here, 51 bases in frame from base 1. In the germline V gene, CDR1 corresponds to LGHNA and CDR2 to YSLEER. V loses 2 bases of germline sequence and J loses 5 bases, and the interval between the two ends is 19 bases. The sequenced sample was peripheral blood. The sequence was obtained from a woman older than 75 with active or convalescent COVID-19. The chain joins TRBV4-3 to TRBJ2-1; the D gene is perhaps TRBD2, on 5 matching bases. In nucleotide form, the sequence is TGCGCCAGCAGCCAACGGGGATCTTGGGCGCAGAACAATGAGCAGTTCTTC. It translates to CASSQRGSWAQNNEQFF.